The rows below give T cell receptor beta chains drawn from one sample of a study of shared clonotypes between healthy human individuals. Method: immunoSEQ multiplex PCR; TCRdb's copy keeps in-frame clones and lacks some. The sample lists a few hundred thousand clones; approximately 97% were seen once. Sequencing was done on a sample of naive CD4+ T cells sorted from blood. These receptors were taken from a woman aged 30 to 39 in good health. CDR3s include the opening cysteine and the closing phenylalanine or tryptophan. Fields, in order: J gene, D gene, V gene, clone size, CDR3 protein, CDR3 DNA. D genes are given only for firm matches. Size is omitted from some rows. Given values are once, few, many or a class for expanded clones.

TRBJ2-7,-,TRBV5-1,-,CASSLGSPYEQYF,TGCGCCAGCAGCTTGGGCTCCCCCTACGAGCAGTACTTC
TRBJ2-7,-,TRBV5-1,-,CASSPTTVNYEQYF,TGCGCCAGCAGCCCGACGACAGTAAACTACGAGCAGTACTTC
TRBJ2-5,-,TRBV27,-,CASNSQGRELETQYF,TGTGCCAGCAATTCACAGGGGCGGGAACTGGAGACCCAGTACTTC
TRBJ2-7,-,TRBV28,-,CASSLTKYYEQYF,TGTGCCAGCAGTTTGACAAAATACTACGAGCAGTACTTC
TRBJ2-1,-,TRBV7-9,-,CASSPPQIGEQFF,TGTGCCAGCAGCCCGCCCCAAATAGGAGAGCAGTTCTTC
TRBJ1-5,-,TRBV28,-,CASRPREWDQPQHF,TGTGCCAGCAGACCTCGGGAGTGGGATCAGCCCCAGCATTTT
TRBJ2-7,-,TRBV10-3,-,CAISGSLRASYEQYF,TGTGCCATCAGTGGGTCGTTGCGGGCCTCCTACGAGCAGTACTTC
TRBJ2-2,-,TRBV7-9,-,CASSLAAGPGTGELFF,TGTGCCAGCAGCTTAGCGGCAGGGCCGGGAACCGGGGAGCTGTTTTTT
TRBJ2-5,TRBD2,TRBV5-4,-,CASSLLLAGVETQYF,TGTGCCAGCAGCTTGTTGCTAGCGGGAGTTGAGACCCAGTACTTC
TRBJ1-2,-,TRBV4-1,-,CASSQGFGGKNYGYTF,TGCGCCAGCAGCCAAGGGTTTGGGGGTAAAAACTATGGCTACACCTTC
TRBJ1-1,-,TRBV5-1,-,CASSGTGFLTEAFF,TGCGCCAGCAGCGGAACAGGGTTTCTCACTGAAGCTTTCTTT
TRBJ2-7,TRBD2,TRBV5-1,-,CASSARTSGTYEQYF,TGCGCCAGCAGCGCGCGGACTAGCGGTACCTACGAGCAGTACTTC
TRBJ1-5,TRBD1,TRBV13,-,CASSRARQGIGNQPQHF,TGTGCCAGCAGCAGAGCGAGACAGGGGATCGGCAATCAGCCCCAGCATTTT
TRBJ1-1,-,TRBV6-5,once,CASSQPGRGEAFF,TGTGCCAGCAGCCAACCCGGCCGAGGGGAAGCTTTCTTT
TRBJ2-7,TRBD1,TRBV7-2,-,CASSWTGGTEQYF,TGTGCCAGCAGCTGGACAGGGGGGACCGAGCAGTACTTC
TRBJ2-2,TRBD2,TRBV27,-,CASSKLAGGHTGELFF,TGTGCCAGCAGTAAACTAGCGGGAGGACACACCGGGGAGCTGTTTTTT